The source of this T cell receptor beta chain is a study of response to subunit inactivated influenza vaccine. Germline values: CDR1 MNHEY, CDR2 SVGEGT. V was trimmed by 2 bases and J by 9 bases, leaving 17 bases between them. The CDR3 is 15 amino acids. TCRdb reanalysed the RT-PCR reads using MiXCR and keeps one entry per CDR3 protein. The profile shows 630,000 or so distinct CDR3 sequences, less than 20% of them singletons. This TCR derives from a man aged 45-65 years who received an inactivated influenza vaccine. The chain couples TRBV6-2 or TRBV6-3 to TRBJ2-1; D possibly matches TRBD1 or TRBD2 (6 bases each). The sequencing used PBMCs from blood, collected 12 days after vaccination. The CDR3 DNA is TGTGCCAGCAGTTACCAGGGGACTTTACGCAGTGAGCAGTTCTTC. Its translation is CASSYQGTLRSEQFF.